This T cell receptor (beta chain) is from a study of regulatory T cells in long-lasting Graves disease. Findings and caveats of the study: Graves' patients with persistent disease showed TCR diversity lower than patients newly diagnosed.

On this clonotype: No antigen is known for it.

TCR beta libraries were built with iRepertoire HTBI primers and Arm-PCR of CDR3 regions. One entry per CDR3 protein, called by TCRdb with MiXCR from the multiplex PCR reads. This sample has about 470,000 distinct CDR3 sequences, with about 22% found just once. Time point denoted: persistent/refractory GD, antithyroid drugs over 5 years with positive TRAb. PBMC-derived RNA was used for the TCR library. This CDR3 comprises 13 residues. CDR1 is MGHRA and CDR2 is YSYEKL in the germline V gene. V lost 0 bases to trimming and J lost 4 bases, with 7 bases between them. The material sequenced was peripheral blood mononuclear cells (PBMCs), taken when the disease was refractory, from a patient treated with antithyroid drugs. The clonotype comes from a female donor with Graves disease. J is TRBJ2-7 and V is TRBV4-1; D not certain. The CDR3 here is CASSQDPFYEQYF. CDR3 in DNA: TGCGCCAGCAGCCAAGATCCCTTTTACGAGCAGTACTTC.